These 7 T cell receptor beta chains originate from one sample sequenced in a study of T cells in Graves' hyperthyroidism and ophthalmopathy. RNA transcripts provided the source from which TCR beta CDR3 regions were amplified. Primed by the HTBI set, a first-round RT-PCR was run on the TCR CDR3. MiXCR, run by TCRdb on the multiplex PCR reads, gives a single entry per CDR3 protein. The sample holds about 590,000 distinct CDR3 sequences, around 16% seen once. The sequencing sample was made of blood. These receptors were taken from a woman younger than 45 with Graves' hyperthyroidism.

As to this clonotype: This may be a read error: a much more frequent sequence differs by one nucleotide. The chain has TRBV7-9 and TRBJ2-7; D might be TRBD1 (5 bases). Germline CDR1 reads SEHNR; CDR2 reads FQNEAQ (reference sequence). This CDR3 region has 14 residues. The CDR3 coding sequence is TGTGCCAGCAGCTTACCAGGGATCTCCTACGAGCACTACTTC. Residues: CASSLPGISYEHYF.

This clonotype occurred a few times. The rearrangement joins TRBV4-1 to TRBJ1-4; 7 bases are a match to TRBD1. The germline gives CDR1 MGHRA, CDR2 YSYEKL. This CDR3 contains 19 residues. The V segment lost 4 bases and the J segment 0 bases; nucleotides outside the gene matches: 14. The CDR3 DNA reads as TGCGCCAGCAGCCCCTATTCCGGGACAGAACCTACAACTAATGAAAAACTGTTTTTT. This encodes CASSPYSGTEPTTNEKLFF.

The chain couples TRBV4-1 to TRBJ1-5; tentatively, D is TRBD1 (5 bases). Germline CDR1 is MGHRA and CDR2 is YSYEKL. Trimming took off 3 bases at V and 5 bases at J, with 23 bases between the two ends. The CDR3 sequence is 18 residues long. Here the CDR3 reads CASSHRHRDAGRYQPQHF. CDR3 nucleotide sequence: TGCGCCAGCAGCCATCGTCACCGGGACGCTGGGCGGTATCAGCCCCAGCATTTT.

This clonotype was found a few times. V gene TRBV20-1 combines with J gene TRBJ2-7; D gene unclear. With 1 base removed from V and 2 bases from J, the gap between germline ends came to 3 bases. The CDR3 runs to 11 residues. Germline loops: CDR1 DFQATT, CDR2 SNEGSKA (reference sequence). CDR3 in amino acids: CSARGTYEQYF. The CDR3 DNA is TGCAGTGCTAGAGGAACCTACGAGCAGTACTTC.

This clonotype was seen at least ten times. V is TRBV9 and J is TRBJ2-5; D might be TRBD2 (5 bases). CDR1 and CDR2 (germline): SGDLS, YYNGEE. CDR3 length: 15 residues. The V and J ends lost 0 bases and 8 bases respectively, with 17 bases between them. The chain's CDR3 is CASSVEWASRGTQYF. The CDR3, as DNA: TGTGCCAGCAGCGTAGAGTGGGCCAGTCGGGGAACCCAGTACTTC.

The V call is TRBV9, the J call TRBJ1-6, with TRBD1 matching 8 bases. The CDR3 runs 16 residues. The V segment lost 7 bases and the J segment 11 bases; nucleotides outside the gene matches: 17. Germline assignment: CDR1 SGDLS and CDR2 YYNGEE. Here the CDR3 reads CASGQGGGSYPTPLHF. As DNA, the CDR3 is TGTGCCAGCGGACAGGGTGGGGGAAGTTACCCGACACCCCTCCACTTT. The full variable domain, completed using reference TRBV9 and TRBJ1-6, is DSGVTQTPKHLITATGQRVTLRCSPRSGDLSVYWYQQSLDQGLQFLIQYYNGEERAKGNILERFSAQQFPDLHSELNLSSLELGDSALYFCASGQGGGSYPTPLHFGNGTRLTVT.

This chain joins TRBV6-4 and TRBJ2-1; TRBD2 matches at 10 bases. The CDR3 totals 16 residues. V lost 6 bases, J lost 4 bases, and 9 bases stayed unmatched. Germline V gene sequence: CDR1 MRHNA, CDR2 SNTAGT. CDR3 protein: CASSPRTSGIYNEQFF. CDR3 coding DNA: TGTGCCAGCAGCCCGAGGACTAGCGGAATATACAATGAGCAGTTCTTC.